The 18 T cell receptor beta chains below come from one sample, sequenced in a study of T cells in Graves' hyperthyroidism and ophthalmopathy. Amplification of TCR beta CDR3 regions was performed using RNA transcripts as template. HTBI primers were employed in a first-round RT-PCR of the TCR CDR3. TCRdb passed the multiplex PCR reads through MiXCR, listing each CDR3 protein once. This sample has 300,000 to 400,000 distinct CDR3 sequences, with about 14% found just once. Sequenced: blood. Receptors originate from a woman in her 30s with Graves' hyperthyroidism.

This chain links TRBV4-3 with TRBJ2-4; D is uncertain. This CDR3 region has 17 residues. Trimming removed 0 bases from V and 0 bases from J, with 12 bases in between. Per germline, CDR1 LGHNA and CDR2 YSLEER. The CDR3 nucleotides read TGCGCCAGCAGCCAAGATTCGAGTTTGTTAGCCAAAAACATTCAGTACTTC. Its translation is CASSQDSSLLAKNIQYF.

This clonotype was seen a few times. The J gene is TRBJ2-3, the V gene TRBV15; the match to TRBD2 covers 7 bases. CDR1 and CDR2 from the germline V gene are LNHNV and YYDKDF (reference sequence). The CDR3 has 16 amino acids. Trimming at V came to 2 bases and at J to 0 bases, leaving 5 bases not matched to a gene. This CDR3 is CATSRIWTRSTDTQYF. Here the CDR3 DNA reads TGTGCCACCAGCAGAATTTGGACTAGAAGCACAGATACGCAGTATTTT.

This clonotype turned up a few times. The V call is TRBV30, the J call TRBJ1-1, with D possibly matching TRBD1 (5 bases). The CDR3 sequence is 13 residues long. Trimming took 3 bases from V and 3 from J, leaving 11 bases between them. Per germline, CDR1 GTSNPN and CDR2 SVGIG (reference sequence). The CDR3 bases are TGTGCCTGGAGGCGGGGGGGGGACACTGAAGCTTTCTTT. It encodes CAWRRGGDTEAFF. The entire variable domain, with the rest obtained from reference TRBV30 and TRBJ1-1, is as follows: SQTIHQWPATLVQPVGSPLSLECTVEGTSNPNLYWYRQAAGRGLQLLFYSVGIGQISSEVPQNLSASRPQDRQFILSSKKLLLSDSGFYLCAWRRGGDTEAFFGQGTRLTVV.

This clonotype has a handful of counts. The CDR3 DNA is TGCAGTGCTAGGGGTTTAGCGGGAGTTGTTTACGAGCAGTACTTC. It yields the protein CSARGLAGVVYEQYF. This chain joins TRBV20-1 and TRBJ2-7; 9 nucleotides line up with TRBD2. The J segment lost 4 bases and the V segment lost 3 bases, leaving 10 bases of the junction unmatched. CDR3 length: 15 amino acids. The germline V gene encodes CDR1 DFQATT and CDR2 SNEGSKA (reference sequence).

This clonotype has a count of ten or more. This chain uses TRBV20-1 with TRBJ1-3; TRBD1 aligns across 7 bases. The CDR3 sequence is 14 residues long. Germline CDR1 DFQATT, CDR2 SNEGSKA (reference sequence). V lost 5 bases and J lost 3; bases outside the gene matches: 7. The CDR3 DNA reads TGCAGTGCTTCGCTCGGACAGGTTGGAAACACCATATATTTT. It specifies CSASLGQVGNTIYF.

V usage is TRBV19 and J usage is TRBJ2-1; D might be TRBD2 (7 bases). V gave up 5 bases and J gave up 7 bases, with 18 bases separating them. Germline CDR1 and CDR2: LNHDA and SQIVND (reference sequence). This CDR3 comprises 15 residues. In DNA form, the CDR3 reads TGTGCCAGTAGTCCCCTGGTGGGGGGGCGGAATGAGCAGTTCTTC. Translation gives CASSPLVGGRNEQFF.

The table lists this clonotype with many counts. V usage is TRBV20-1 and J usage is TRBJ1-1, with D hard to call. V lost 4 bases and J lost 4, with 10 bases in between. Germline lookup yields CDR1 DFQATT and CDR2 SNEGSKA (reference sequence). The CDR3 is 12 amino acids. The DNA of the CDR3 is TGCAGTGCTACGGTACAGTTCACTGAAGCTTTCTTT. Translation: CSATVQFTEAFF.

This clonotype occurred many times. V is TRBV27 and J is TRBJ2-5; no clear D. V lost 5 bases and J lost 4, with 8 bases in between. The CDR3 has 12 amino acids. The germline V gene encodes CDR1 MNHEY and CDR2 SMNVEV (reference sequence). The CDR3, as DNA: TGTGCCAGCAGTATCACGGGAGAGACCCAGTACTTC. Protein product: CASSITGETQYF.

The chain uses TRBV20-1 and TRBJ2-3; 12 nucleotides agree with TRBD2. Looked up from germline, CDR1 is DFQATT and CDR2 is SNEGSKA (reference sequence). The V segment lost 6 bases and the J segment 4 bases; nucleotides outside the gene matches: 8. CDR3 length equals 15 residues. The CDR3 region is CSARLAGVRADTQYF. In nucleotides, the CDR3 is TGCAGTGCCCGACTAGCGGGAGTGAGGGCAGATACGCAGTATTTT.

This clonotype was recorded many times. This chain connects TRBV2 to TRBJ2-3, with D unclear. V was shortened by 6 bases and J by 6 bases, with 10 bases between the two germline ends. The CDR3 covers 12 residues. Germline CDR1 is SNHLY and CDR2 is FYNNEI. In DNA, the CDR3 is TGTGCCAGCAGCCAATTATTGGATACGCAGTATTTT. Translating it yields CASSQLLDTQYF.

This clonotype occurred many times. The V gene is TRBV28, the J gene TRBJ1-4; 11 nucleotides align to TRBD1. The CDR3 extends over 19 amino acids. Germline CDR1 reads MDHEN; CDR2 reads SYDVKM. The J segment lost 2 bases and the V segment lost 3 bases, leaving 11 bases of the junction unmatched. The CDR3 DNA reads as TGTGCCAGCAGTTTTTCCCACCTGGACAGGGGGCCGACTAATGAAAAACTGTTTTTT. It is translated as CASSFSHLDRGPTNEKLFF.

This clonotype was recorded a few times. J is TRBJ1-1 and V is TRBV7-3; perhaps TRBD1 as D (6 bases). CDR3 length: 13 residues. CDR1 is SGHTA, CDR2 FQGTGA, per germline. Trimming took off 6 bases at V and 4 bases at J, with 12 bases between the two ends. This chain's CDR3 is CASRLDSSTEAFF. DNA of the CDR3: TGTGCCAGCAGGTTGGACAGTTCCACTGAAGCTTTCTTT.

This clonotype has only a few counts. The CDR3 DNA reads as TGTGCCAGCAGTTTAGGACAGGGTACTGGCTACACCTTC. Translated, it gives CASSLGQGTGYTF. The V gene is TRBV12-3 or TRBV12-4, the J gene TRBJ1-2; TRBD1 matches at 7 bases. The CDR3 extends over 13 amino acids. The ends lost 1 base at V and 7 bases at J; junction bases unmatched: 3.

The sample holds many counts of this clonotype. CDR3 sequence (DNA): TGCAGTGCTAGAGTAGCCGGACGAAGCTCCTACGAGCAGTACTTC. This translates into CSARVAGRSSYEQYF. This chain connects TRBV20-1 to TRBJ2-7; D is unresolved. V lost 1 base to trimming and J lost 0 bases, with 13 bases between them. The CDR3 is made up of 15 amino acids. Looked up from germline, CDR1 is DFQATT and CDR2 is SNEGSKA (reference sequence).

In this sample, this clonotype turned up a few times. This chain links TRBV5-1 with TRBJ2-7; maybe TRBD1 (5 bases). Germline V gene data show CDR1 as SGHRS and CDR2 as YFSETQ. The CDR3 is 14 amino acids. V gave up 0 bases and J gave up 5 bases, with 12 bases separating them. The CDR3 region has the DNA TGCGCCAGCAGCTTGGAGATAGGGGTAGACGAGCAGTACTTC. Encoded protein: CASSLEIGVDEQYF. The full variable domain, in which reference TRBV5-1 and TRBJ2-7 provide the parts outside the CDR3, is KAGVTQTPRYLIKTRGQQVTLSCSPISGHRSVSWYQQTPGQGLQFLFEYFSETQRNKGNFPGRFSGRQFSNSRSEMNVSTLELGDSALYLCASSLEIGVDEQYFGPGTRLTVT.

This clonotype has at least ten counts. The rearrangement uses TRBV7-9 and TRBJ2-5, with 8 nucleotides matching TRBD2. The trim removed 5 bases at V and 1 base at J, leaving 9 bases unmatched. This CDR3 is built from 16 residues. Germline V lookup: CDR1 SEHNR, CDR2 FQNEAQ (reference sequence). CDR3: CASSEQTGGPQETQYF. Here the CDR3 DNA reads TGTGCCAGCAGCGAGCAGACGGGGGGGCCCCAAGAGACCCAGTACTTC.

The CDR3 coding sequence is TGTGCCAGCAGCCCCAGAGGACGGGCCAAAAACATTCAGTACTTC. Amino acid sequence: CASSPRGRAKNIQYF. V gene TRBV7-2 combines with J gene TRBJ2-4; no definite D call. The CDR3 has 15 residues. Germline V gives CDR1 SGHTA, CDR2 FQGNSA. V lost 5 bases, J lost 1 base, and 12 bases lay in between. The full variable domain, with the rest looked up from reference TRBV7-2 and TRBJ2-4, is GAGVSQSPSNKVTEKGKDVELRCDPISGHTALYWYRQSLGQGLEFLIYFQGNSAPDKSGLPSDRFSAERTGGSVSTLTIQRTQQEDSAVYLCASSPRGRAKNIQYFGAGTRLSVL.

This clonotype was observed at least ten times. The genes are TRBV6-2 or TRBV6-3 and TRBJ2-5; D ambiguous. The CDR3 has 15 residues. V dropped 0 bases and J dropped 1 base, with 9 bases sitting between them. Germline CDR1 is MNHEY and CDR2 is SVGEGT. The CDR3 DNA sequence: TGTGCCAGCAGTTACTCGGTCAGCAGCCAAGAGACCCAGTACTTC. Protein: CASSYSVSSQETQYF.